What follows are 18 T cell receptor beta chains derived from one specimen sequenced in a study of T cells in Graves' hyperthyroidism and ophthalmopathy. The source material, RNA transcripts, was used to amplify TCR beta CDR3 regions. When the TCR CDR3 underwent first-round RT-PCR, the HTBI primer set was used. TCRdb used MiXCR to reprocess the multiplex PCR reads, holding one entry per CDR3 protein. The sample comprises about 560,000 distinct CDR3 sequences, over 15% of which are singletons, and around 19% rests with the top ten. What was sequenced was blood. All receptors come from a woman aged 18-29 years with Graves' hyperthyroidism.

V is TRBV20-1 and J is TRBJ2-1; TRBD2 aligns across 10 bases. The V gene's germline CDR1 is DFQATT and CDR2 SNEGSKA (reference sequence). J was trimmed by 6 bases and V by 5 bases; bases with no gene match: 4. The CDR3 has 13 residues. The chain's CDR3 is CSASSGSFNEQFF. In DNA form, the CDR3 reads TGCAGTGCTTCTAGCGGGAGTTTCAATGAGCAGTTCTTC.

The chain links TRBV29-1 to TRBJ1-1; D is uncertain. Per the germline V gene, CDR1 is SQVTM and CDR2 is ANQGSEA. V lost 7 bases and J 4 bases, leaving 16 bases between the germline ends. The CDR3 consists of 13 residues. CDR3 amino acids: CSARPYEGTEAFF. The CDR3 DNA is TGCAGCGCCCGGCCTTATGAGGGCACTGAAGCTTTCTTT.

In its sample, this clonotype was seen many times. This chain joins TRBV11-2 and TRBJ2-7, with D possibly matching TRBD2 (6 bases). Germline lookup yields CDR1 SGHAT and CDR2 FQNNGV. The CDR3 has 14 amino acids. Trimming took off 5 bases at V and 5 bases at J, with 16 bases between the two ends. CDR3 residues: CASSIQAVADEQYF. CDR3 sequence (DNA): TGTGCCAGCAGCATACAGGCGGTAGCGGACGAGCAGTACTTC.

Remarks on this clonotype: With a much larger clone just one base away, this may be a read error. The chain links TRBV20-1 to TRBJ2-7, with 7 nucleotides matching TRBD2. The germline V gene encodes CDR1 DFQATT and CDR2 SNEGSKA (reference sequence). After removal of 6 bases from V and 4 bases from J, the junction contained 9 bases not matched to a gene. This CDR3 is built from 13 residues. The DNA for the CDR3 is TGCAGTGCGGTAAGGACTAGTGCTTACGAGCAGTACTTC. Its translation: CSAVRTSAYEQYF.

This clonotype was seen many times. The genes are TRBV2 and TRBJ1-2, with unresolved D. Trimming stripped 1 base from V and 7 bases from J, with 10 bases between. Germline V gene data show CDR1 as SNHLY and CDR2 as FYNNEI. The CDR3 extends over 13 amino acids. CDR3 nucleotide sequence: TGTGCCAGCAGTGAAGTGGGGATGAGTGGCTACACCTTC. Residues: CASSEVGMSGYTF. Supplemented by reference TRBV2 and TRBJ1-2, the full variable domain reads EPEVTQTPSHQVTQMGQEVILRCVPISNHLYFYWYRQILGQKVEFLVSFYNNEISEKSEIFDDQFSVERPDGSNFTLKIRSTKLEDSAMYFCASSEVGMSGYTFGSGTRLTVV.

Note on this clonotype: A much larger clone lies one base from this, so it may be a read error. No conserved phenylalanine or tryptophan is present at the end of the CDR3, so a read error is the likely explanation. The V call is TRBV2, the J call TRBJ1-2, with D possibly TRBD1 on 6 matching bases. The CDR3 totals 14 residues. V was trimmed by 3 bases and J by 4 bases, leaving 12 bases between them. The V gene's germline CDR1 is SNHLY and CDR2 FYNNEI. In nucleotides, the CDR3 is TGTGCCAGCAGTGATGGCAGGGGCGGCTATGGCTACACCCTC. Protein: CASSDGRGGYGYTL.

This clonotype was detected only once. The V call is TRBV20-1, the J call TRBJ2-7, with TRBD2 matching 8 bases. Germline loops: CDR1 DFQATT, CDR2 SNEGSKA (reference sequence). The length of the CDR3 is 14 residues. J gave up 0 bases and V 3 bases, and 4 bases lay outside the gene matches. DNA of the CDR3: TGCAGTGCTAGTCATAGCGGGAACTCCTACGAGCAGTACTTC. Translating gives CSASHSGNSYEQYF.

This clonotype was seen many times. The V call is TRBV15, the J call TRBJ1-1, with 8 bases matching TRBD1. The CDR3 is made up of 14 amino acids. V was pared by 5 bases and J by 1 base, with 3 bases of the junction left unmatched. In germline, CDR1 is LNHNV, CDR2 YYDKDF (reference sequence). The CDR3 sequence: CATSLDRANTEAFF. In DNA form, the CDR3 reads TGTGCCACCAGCCTGGACAGGGCGAACACTGAAGCTTTCTTT.

This clonotype occurred a few times. This sequence joins TRBV29-1 and TRBJ2-1; D unclear. The CDR3 loop spans 13 amino acids. CDR1 is SQVTM, CDR2 ANQGSEA, per germline. Trimming cost V 1 base and J 6 bases, with 10 bases left between them. The CDR3: CSVEGYPGNEQFF. CDR3 nucleotides: TGCAGCGTTGAAGGCTACCCTGGCAATGAGCAGTTCTTC.

CDR3 region: CASSLDRGKGAAYGYTF. CDR3 nucleotide sequence: TGTGCCAGCAGCTTAGATCGAGGGAAAGGAGCTGCCTATGGCTACACCTTC. The rearrangement joins TRBV7-2 to TRBJ1-2; D gene uncertain. The V gene's germline CDR1 is SGHTA and CDR2 FQGNSA. Trimming removed 1 base from V and 4 bases from J, with 19 bases in between. This CDR3 contains 17 residues.

Here the CDR3 reads CASLAGGSYEQYF. Here the CDR3 DNA reads TGTGCCAGCTTAGCGGGGGGTTCCTACGAGCAGTACTTC. The chain recombines TRBV7-9 with TRBJ2-7; 10 nucleotides line up with TRBD2. Germline trimming cut 8 bases from V and 1 base from J; bases unmatched to any gene: 2. The germline gives CDR1 SEHNR, CDR2 FQNEAQ (reference sequence). This CDR3 comprises 13 residues. The variable domain in full, completed from reference TRBV7-9 and TRBJ2-7, reads DTGVSQNPRHKITKRGQNVTFRCDPISEHNRLYWYRQTLGQGPEFLTYFQNEAQLEKSRLLSDRFSAERPKGSFSTLEIQRTEQGDSAMYLCASLAGGSYEQYFGPGTRLTVT.

This clonotype was detected ten times or more. The rearrangement uses TRBV20-1 and TRBJ2-3; no firm D call. The CDR3 has 13 amino acids. CDR1 and CDR2 from the germline V gene are DFQATT and SNEGSKA (reference sequence). V shed 3 bases and J shed 5 bases, with 12 bases lying between them. The CDR3, as DNA: TGCAGTGCTAGCGGCGCCGCCCGAGATACGCAGTATTTT. Protein: CSASGAARDTQYF.

This clonotype was detected many times. The chain recombines TRBV6-2 or TRBV6-3 with TRBJ2-7; the D gene could be TRBD1 or TRBD2 (5 bases each). The CDR3 contains 16 residues. Germline V CDR1 and CDR2: MNHEY, SVGEGT. Trimming removed 2 bases at V and 0 bases at J, with 14 bases between. CDR3 DNA sequence: TGTGCCAGCAGTTACAATCGGGACGCGAGCTCCTACGAGCAGTACTTC. This encodes CASSYNRDASSYEQYF.

This rearrangement joins TRBV5-1 to TRBJ1-5, with D tentatively TRBD1 (5 bases). CDR1 is SGHRS and CDR2 is YFSETQ in the germline V gene. Trimming removed 4 bases at V and 4 bases at J, with 18 bases between. CDR3 length: 16 amino acids. The CDR3 region is CASSPGGTLGNQPQHF. The DNA of the CDR3 is TGCGCCAGCAGCCCCGGGGGGACGTTGGGGAATCAGCCCCAGCATTTT.

The chain is built from TRBV19 and TRBJ2-2, with D possibly TRBD1 on 6 matching bases. Trimming left V 1 base short and J 7 bases short, with 16 bases between. The CDR3 has 16 residues. Looked up from germline, CDR1 is LNHDA and CDR2 is SQIVND (reference sequence). This chain's CDR3 is CASSIGGHLPSGELFF. CDR3 DNA: TGTGCCAGTAGTATAGGGGGACACCTGCCCAGCGGGGAGCTGTTTTTT.

This clonotype was counted at least ten times. This chain links TRBV7-2 with TRBJ2-2, with 8 bases identical to TRBD1. Looked up from germline, CDR1 is SGHTA and CDR2 is FQGNSA. The CDR3 has 16 amino acids. The ends lost 1 base at V and 4 bases at J; junction bases unmatched: 5. The CDR3 DNA sequence: TGTGCCAGCAGCTTAGGAGGACAGGGTAGCACCGGGGAGCTGTTTTTT. Translating it yields CASSLGGQGSTGELFF.

The chain uses TRBV28 and TRBJ2-5; 9 bases are a match to TRBD1. V shed 5 bases, J shed 0 bases, and the junction held 7 bases outside the gene matches. The germline V gene has CDR1 MDHEN and CDR2 SYDVKM. The CDR3 length is 16 residues. The CDR3, as DNA: TGTGCCAGCAGTCCACCGGACAGGGGCGACCAAGAGACCCAGTACTTC. Protein: CASSPPDRGDQETQYF.

This clonotype was detected ten times or more. The chain couples TRBV5-4 to TRBJ1-2; possibly TRBD1 for D (5 bases). The CDR3 covers 14 residues. The V end lost 6 bases, the J end lost 3 bases, and 15 bases lay between the germline ends. CDR1 and CDR2 (germline): SGHNT, YYREEE (reference sequence). CDR3 nucleotides: TGTGCCAGCACCCTCGACGGGGCGGACTATGGCTACACCTTC. Amino acids: CASTLDGADYGYTF.